This entry concerns a single T cell receptor beta chain. Only in-frame clones appear in the TCRdb table, and some are missing; sequencing was by immunoSEQ multiplex PCR. The repertoire has more than 300,000 clones, over 90% of them found once; the top ten carry approximately 4.1%. Losses at the gene ends were 3 bases for V and 1 base for J; bases not matched to a gene: 8. Germline V lookup: CDR1 SGHRS, CDR2 YFSETQ. This CDR3 is 17 amino acids long. Participant ages covered roughly 18 to 89 years across around 25 US areas. The data were obtained in a study of blood T cell repertoires in COVID-19. The sample was PBMCs or T cells enriched from blood (not recorded which). This chain connects TRBV5-1 to TRBJ2-2, with TRBD1 matching 8 bases. The TCR sequence derives from a woman in her 30s who had been exposed to COVID-19. CDR3: CASSSYGQGGNTGELFF. CDR3 nucleotides: TGCGCCAGCAGCTCATACGGACAGGGTGGGAACACCGGGGAGCTGTTTTTT.